This T cell receptor (beta chain) was observed in a study of blood T cell repertoires in COVID-19. As for the study in general: From T cells, B-cell-depleted T cells, or PBMCs came the material, which was cDNA or gDNA.

The CDR3 length is 17 residues. Trimming removed 5 bases at V and 4 bases at J, with 23 bases between. Germline CDR1 and CDR2: SEHNR and FQNEAQ (reference sequence). In the original workflow: Cell counts per sample came from amplifying reference gene primers. TCRdb's table, derived via immunoSEQ multiplex PCR, lists solely in-frame clones and lacks some. D and trimming were read from the DNA, whereas the V and J calls and clone size are those reported in that table. Of roughly 120,000 clones listed, roughly 80% are singletons. A few counts support this clone. V usage is TRBV7-9 and J usage is TRBJ1-1; D might be TRBD1 (5 bases). The sample was peripheral blood. This receptor was taken from a human donor in a cohort sampled during active COVID-19. The CDR3 loop is CASSAYSQTVARTEAFF. Here the CDR3 DNA reads TGTGCCAGCAGCGCCTACTCTCAGACAGTGGCTCGCACTGAAGCTTTCTTT.